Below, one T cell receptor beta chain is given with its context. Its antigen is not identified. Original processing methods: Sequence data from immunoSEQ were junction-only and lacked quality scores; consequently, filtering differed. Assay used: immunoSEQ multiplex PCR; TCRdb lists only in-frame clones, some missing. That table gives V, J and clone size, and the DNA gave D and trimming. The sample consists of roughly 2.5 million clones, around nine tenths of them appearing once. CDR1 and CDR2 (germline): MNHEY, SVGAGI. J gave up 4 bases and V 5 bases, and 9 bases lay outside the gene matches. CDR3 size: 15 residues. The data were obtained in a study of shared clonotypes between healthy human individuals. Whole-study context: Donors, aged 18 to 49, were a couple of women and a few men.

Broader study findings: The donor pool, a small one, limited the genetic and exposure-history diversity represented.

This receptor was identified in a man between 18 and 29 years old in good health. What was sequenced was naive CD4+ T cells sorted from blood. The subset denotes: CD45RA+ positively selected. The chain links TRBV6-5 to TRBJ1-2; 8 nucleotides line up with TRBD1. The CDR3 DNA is TGTGCCAGCAGTAATAATGTGGGACAGGCCTATGGCTACACCTTC. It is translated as CASSNNVGQAYGYTF.